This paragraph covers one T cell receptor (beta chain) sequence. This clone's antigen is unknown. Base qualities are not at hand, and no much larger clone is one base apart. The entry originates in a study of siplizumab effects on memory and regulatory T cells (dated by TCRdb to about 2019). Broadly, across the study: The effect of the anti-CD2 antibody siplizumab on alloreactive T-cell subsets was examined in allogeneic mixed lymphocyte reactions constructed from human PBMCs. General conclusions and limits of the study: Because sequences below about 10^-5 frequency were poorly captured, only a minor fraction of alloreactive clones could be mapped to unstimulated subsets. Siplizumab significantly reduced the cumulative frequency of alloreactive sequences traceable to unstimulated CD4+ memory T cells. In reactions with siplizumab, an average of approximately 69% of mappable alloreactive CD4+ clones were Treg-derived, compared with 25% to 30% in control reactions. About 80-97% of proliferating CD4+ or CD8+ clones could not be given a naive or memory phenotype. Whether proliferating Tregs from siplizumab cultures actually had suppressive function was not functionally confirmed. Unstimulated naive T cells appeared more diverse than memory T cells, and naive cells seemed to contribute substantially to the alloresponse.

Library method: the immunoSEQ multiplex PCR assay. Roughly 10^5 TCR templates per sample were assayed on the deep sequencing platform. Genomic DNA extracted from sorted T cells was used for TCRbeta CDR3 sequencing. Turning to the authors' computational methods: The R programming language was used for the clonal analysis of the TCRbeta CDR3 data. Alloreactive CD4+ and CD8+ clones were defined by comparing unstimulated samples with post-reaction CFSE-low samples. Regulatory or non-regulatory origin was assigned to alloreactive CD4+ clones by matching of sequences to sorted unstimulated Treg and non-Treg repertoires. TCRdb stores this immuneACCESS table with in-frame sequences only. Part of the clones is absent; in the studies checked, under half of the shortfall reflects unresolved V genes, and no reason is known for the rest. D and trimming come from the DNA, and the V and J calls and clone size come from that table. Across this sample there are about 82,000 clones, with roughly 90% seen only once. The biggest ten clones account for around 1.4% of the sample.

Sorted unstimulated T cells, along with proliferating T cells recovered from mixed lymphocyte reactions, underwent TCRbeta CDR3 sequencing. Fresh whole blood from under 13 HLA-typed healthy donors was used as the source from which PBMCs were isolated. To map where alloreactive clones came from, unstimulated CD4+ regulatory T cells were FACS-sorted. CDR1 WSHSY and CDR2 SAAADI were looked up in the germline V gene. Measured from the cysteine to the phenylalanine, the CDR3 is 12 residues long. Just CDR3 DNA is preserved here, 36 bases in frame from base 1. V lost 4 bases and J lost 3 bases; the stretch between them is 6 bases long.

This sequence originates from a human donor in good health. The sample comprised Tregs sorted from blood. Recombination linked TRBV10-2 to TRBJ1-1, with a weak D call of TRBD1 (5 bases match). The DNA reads TGCGCCAGCAGTGTGGGGGACACTGAAGCTTTCTTT. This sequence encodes CASSVGDTEAFF.